This TCR beta chain was retrieved from a study of control samples from healthy donors and cancer patients. TCRdb keeps only in-frame clones here, not all; method: immunoSEQ multiplex PCR. The sample carries over 80,000 clones, roughly four fifths recorded once. The CDR3 spans 18 residues. Trimming took 3 bases from V and 4 from J; bases not matched to a gene: 14. Germline V gene sequence: CDR1 KGHSH, CDR2 LQKENI. The sequencing sample was made of blood. This receptor was identified in a man aged 55 to 70 in good health. The genes are TRBV18 and TRBJ2-3, with 9 bases aligning to TRBD1. The CDR3 coding sequence is TGTGCCAGCTCACCCCCCGGGACAGGGTTCTCTCGGCCAGATACGCAGTATTTT. Translated, it gives CASSPPGTGFSRPDTQYF.